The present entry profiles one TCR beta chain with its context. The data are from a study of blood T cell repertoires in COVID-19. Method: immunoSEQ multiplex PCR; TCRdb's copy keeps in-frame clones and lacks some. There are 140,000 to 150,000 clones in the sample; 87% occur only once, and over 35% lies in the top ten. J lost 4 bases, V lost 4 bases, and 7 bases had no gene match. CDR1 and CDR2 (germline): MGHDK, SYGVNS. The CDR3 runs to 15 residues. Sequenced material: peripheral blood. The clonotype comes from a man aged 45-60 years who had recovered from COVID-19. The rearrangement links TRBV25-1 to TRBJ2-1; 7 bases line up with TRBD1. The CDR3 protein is CASSAWTGTYNEQFF. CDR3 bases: TGTGCCAGCAGTGCTTGGACAGGAACATACAATGAGCAGTTCTTC.